This TCR beta chain derives from a study of blood T cell repertoires in COVID-19. The CDR3 is made up of 16 amino acids. Per germline, CDR1 SGHRS and CDR2 YFSETQ. Trimming took 6 bases from V and 9 from J; bases not matched to a gene: 19. Only in-frame clones appear in the TCRdb table, and some are missing; sequencing was by immunoSEQ multiplex PCR. The repertoire includes 150,000 or so clones, approximately 80% of them detected once, and around 1.6% sits in the top ten. The sequence was obtained from a human donor in a cohort sampled during active COVID-19. The sample consisted of peripheral blood. This chain uses TRBV5-1 with TRBJ2-3; 7 bases agree with TRBD2. The DNA for the CDR3 is TGCGCCAGCACGCTAACGGTGCGGGAGAGGGATAGGACGCAGTATTTT. Residues: CASTLTVRERDRTQYF.